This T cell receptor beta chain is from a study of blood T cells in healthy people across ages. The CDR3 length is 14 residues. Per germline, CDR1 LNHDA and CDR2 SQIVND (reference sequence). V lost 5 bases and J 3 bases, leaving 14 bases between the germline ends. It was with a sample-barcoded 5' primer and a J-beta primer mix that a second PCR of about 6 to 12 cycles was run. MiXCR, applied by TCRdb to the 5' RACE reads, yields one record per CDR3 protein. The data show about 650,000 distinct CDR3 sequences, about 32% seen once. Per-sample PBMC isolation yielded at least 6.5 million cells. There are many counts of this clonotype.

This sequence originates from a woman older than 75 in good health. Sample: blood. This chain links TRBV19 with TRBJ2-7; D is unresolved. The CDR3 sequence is CASSDQGYYYEQYF. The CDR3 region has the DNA TGTGCCAGTAGTGATCAAGGGTACTACTACGAGCAGTACTTC.